This T cell receptor (beta chain) stems from a study of cytomegalovirus exposure and HLA in healthy donors. Study results and limitations: In a later analysis, DRB1 alleles had the most associated TCRs; HLA-C alleles the fewest. Reports indicate that TCR beta sequences accurately predicted the HLA-A and HLA-B alleles of most subjects.

In regard to this clone: The antigen is unknown.

The PCR had 60 Vbeta and 13 Jbeta primers. The data were produced by immunoSEQ multiplex PCR, yet TCRdb's version contains in-frame clones alone and is incomplete. The sample yields just under 80,000 clones, around 78% seen once. Sequenced: PBMCs. The origin of this receptor is a man aged 35-49 years in good health and CMV-seronegative.

CDR3 amino acids: CASSLRSPFAPVGGTEAFF. CDR3 coding DNA: TGTGCCAGCAGTTTACGGTCCCCCTTCGCACCTGTGGGAGGCACTGAAGCTTTCTTT. The V gene is TRBV28, the J gene TRBJ1-1; unclear D gene. Trimming took off 2 bases at V and 4 bases at J, with 26 bases between the two ends. The length of the CDR3 is 19 residues. The germline V gene has CDR1 MDHEN and CDR2 SYDVKM.